The clone carrying this TCR beta chain has more than one count but fewer than ten. As yet, its antigen is unknown. The V and J ends lost 1 base and 10 bases respectively, with 14 bases between them. The germline V gene has CDR1 SGHAT and CDR2 FQNNGV. This CDR3 contains 14 residues. In TCRdb, the 5' RACE reads were re-called with MiXCR into one record per CDR3 protein. Of 390,000 or so distinct CDR3 sequences in the sample, 20% to 25% were seen once. This record belongs to a study of CD8 T cells in ankylosing spondylitis. The study's findings and limits: Blood from ankylosing spondylitis patients appeared to carry a characteristic eight-variant TCR beta motif.

The sample comprised blood, either unsorted or a sorted T cell fraction (not recorded which). This TCR was sampled from a male donor with ankylosing spondylitis. The chain links TRBV11-2 to TRBJ2-1; no clear D gene. CDR3 sequence (DNA): TGTGCCAGCAGCTTAGGGCAAGTCTCGCTCGAGCAGTTCTTC. Amino acids: CASSLGQVSLEQFF.